One sample yielded the 30 T cell receptor beta chains listed below, sequenced in a study of T cells in Graves' hyperthyroidism and ophthalmopathy. The CDR3 regions of TCR beta were amplified from RNA transcripts. The TCR CDR3 first-round RT-PCR relied on the HTBI primer set. From the multiplex PCR reads, TCRdb called clonotypes with MiXCR, one entry per CDR3 protein. Of 340,000 or so distinct CDR3 sequences listed, around a fifth are singletons. The source material was blood. These receptors were collected from a woman between 45 and 60 years old with Graves' hyperthyroidism.

The chain combines TRBV10-3 with TRBJ2-5; D may be TRBD1 (6 bases). Germline CDR1 is ENHRY and CDR2 is SYGVKD. The germline V and J ends were trimmed by 7 bases and 5 bases, with 14 bases remaining between them. The CDR3 contains 13 residues. CDR3 sequence (DNA): TGTGCCATCACCGAGGGGGTTGGGGAGACCCAGTACTTC. Amino acids: CAITEGVGETQYF.

On this clonotype: One base away lies a much larger clone, so this may be a sequencing read error. The chain is built from TRBV28 and TRBJ2-7; D is perhaps TRBD1 or TRBD2 (6 bases each). This CDR3 comprises 15 residues. CDR1 is MDHEN and CDR2 is SYDVKM in the germline V gene. The CDR3 loop reads CASSTLGGGAVERYF. The CDR3 DNA reads TGTGCCAGCAGTACTCTTGGGGGCGGGGCTGTCGAGCGGTACTTC.

In its sample, this clonotype was seen many times. The rearrangement links TRBV12-3 or TRBV12-4 to TRBJ1-2; D call uncertain. The V gene lost 10 bases and the J gene lost 0 bases, with 9 bases spanning the gap. The CDR3 consists of 12 residues. CDR3 sequence: CATRGANYGYTF. The CDR3 bases are TGTGCCACCCGAGGAGCTAACTATGGCTACACCTTC.

This clonotype was seen a handful of times. The V call is TRBV28, the J call TRBJ2-2, with D perhaps matching TRBD1 (6 bases). Germline loops: CDR1 MDHEN, CDR2 SYDVKM. This CDR3 has 14 residues. Between the trimmed V and J ends, which lost 6 bases and 0 bases, there was a span of 8 bases. In DNA, the CDR3 is TGTGCCAGCAGAGGGACAACGAACACCGGGGAGCTGTTTTTT. Residues: CASRGTTNTGELFF. Variable domain in full (rest from reference TRBV28 and TRBJ2-2): DVKVTQSSRYLVKRTGEKVFLECVQDMDHENMFWYRQDPGLGLRLIYFSYDVKMKEKGDIPEGYSVSREKKERFSLILESASTNQTSMYLCASRGTTNTGELFFGEGSRLTVL.

The chain joins TRBV3-1 to TRBJ2-4; D possibly corresponds to TRBD1 (6 bases). The CDR3 has 15 residues. Trimming took off 1 base at V and 7 bases at J, with 14 bases between the two ends. Germline V gives CDR1 LGHDT, CDR2 YNNKEL (reference sequence). This CDR3 reads CASSQARGPGNIQYF. Written as DNA, the CDR3 is TGTGCCAGCAGCCAAGCCAGGGGCCCGGGGAACATTCAGTACTTC.

This clonotype was seen repeatedly, ten times or more. J is TRBJ1-5 and V is TRBV5-8; D uncertain. The germline CDR1 and CDR2 sequences are SGHTS and YDEGEE. There are 13 residues in the CDR3. Trimming took off 2 bases at V and 5 bases at J, with 8 bases between the two ends. CDR3 coding DNA: TGTGCCAGCAGCTTAAAGGGTTATCAGCCCCAGCATTTT. Translated: CASSLKGYQPQHF. Together with reference TRBV5-8 and TRBJ1-5, the CDR3 gives the full variable domain: EAGVTQSPTHLIKTRGQQATLRCSPISGHTSVYWYQQALGLGLQFLLWYDEGEERNRGNFPPRFSGRQFPNYSSELNVNALELEDSALYLCASSLKGYQPQHFGDGTRLSIL.

V and J are TRBV15 and TRBJ1-5; tentative D call: TRBD1 (6 bases). Germline CDR1 reads LNHNV; CDR2 reads YYDKDF (reference sequence). Trimming shortened V by 0 bases and J by 1 base, and 7 bases separated the two germline ends. CDR3 size: 15 residues. The CDR3 reads CATSRDRGSNQPQHF. The CDR3 nucleotides read TGTGCCACCAGCAGAGACAGGGGCAGCAATCAGCCCCAGCATTTT.

This clonotype was recorded at least ten times. The chain has TRBV20-1 and TRBJ2-4; 7 positions match TRBD2. Trimming at V came to 6 bases and at J to 4 bases, leaving 9 bases not matched to a gene. CDR3 length: 14 amino acids. CDR1 and CDR2 (germline): DFQATT, SNEGSKA (reference sequence). The CDR3 DNA reads TGCAGTGCCTGGGGGGGACTACCGAAAAACATTCAGTACTTC. This sequence encodes CSAWGGLPKNIQYF.

This clonotype has more than one count but fewer than ten. The chain combines TRBV15 with TRBJ2-3; D ambiguous. CDR1 is LNHNV and CDR2 is YYDKDF in the germline V gene (reference sequence). V was pared by 3 bases and J by 8 bases, with 15 bases between. CDR3 length: 14 residues. The CDR3 spells CATSRGSEGGTQYF. Written as DNA, the CDR3 is TGTGCCACCAGCAGGGGATCGGAAGGTGGTACGCAGTATTTT.

This clonotype was detected a few times. The J gene is TRBJ1-3, the V gene TRBV9; D remains ambiguous. The length of the CDR3 is 16 residues. The V and J ends lost 2 bases and 1 base respectively, with 13 bases between them. Germline-derived CDR1 and CDR2 are SGDLS and YYNGEE. CDR3 residues: CASSVWGDSSGNTIYF. The CDR3 DNA follows: TGTGCCAGCAGCGTCTGGGGAGACTCATCTGGAAACACCATATATTTT.

This clonotype was counted ten times or more. The chain carries TRBV6-1 and TRBJ2-7; D unclear. In germline, CDR1 is MNHNS, CDR2 SASEGT. Trimming took 5 bases from V and 1 from J, leaving 9 bases between them. The CDR3 length is 13 residues. For the CDR3, the DNA is TGTGCCAGCAGTACCCCCGCTTCCTACGAGCAGTACTTC. This sequence encodes CASSTPASYEQYF.

Ten or more counts support this clonotype. The chain employs TRBV7-9 and TRBJ1-2, with a tentative D call TRBD1 (6 bases). Trimming cost V 5 bases and J 3 bases, with 16 bases left between them. This CDR3 spans 15 amino acids. Germline V gene lookup returns CDR1 SEHNR and CDR2 FQNEAQ (reference sequence). CDR3 residues: CASSPRQESDYGYTF. CDR3 bases: TGTGCCAGCAGCCCGAGACAGGAGAGTGACTATGGCTACACCTTC.

This clonotype was counted a few times. The gene calls are TRBV20-1 and TRBJ1-4; D perhaps matches TRBD1 (6 bases). The CDR3 extends over 14 amino acids. V was clipped by 6 bases and J by 7 bases, with 18 bases between them. The V gene's germline CDR1 is DFQATT and CDR2 SNEGSKA (reference sequence). CDR3 coding DNA: TGCAGTGCCCTAGAGGTACAAGGGGGTGAAAAACTGTTTTTT. This codes for CSALEVQGGEKLFF.

Only a few counts were recorded for this clonotype. The chain employs TRBV14 and TRBJ2-7, with D unclear. The V gene's germline CDR1 is SGHDN and CDR2 FVKESK. The V end was cut by 4 bases, the J end by 1 base, with 11 bases between. This CDR3 contains 14 residues. CDR3 residues: CASSPKRVSYEQYF. In nucleotides, the CDR3 is TGTGCCAGCAGCCCGAAACGGGTATCCTACGAGCAGTACTTC.

This clonotype has only a few counts. The chain combines TRBV6-1 with TRBJ2-4, with D perhaps matching TRBD1 (5 bases). Trimming pared 5 bases from V and 5 bases from J, leaving 13 bases between. The V gene's germline CDR1 is MNHNS and CDR2 SASEGT. This CDR3 contains 14 residues. This CDR3 reads CASSSPVGENIQYF. For the CDR3, the DNA is TGTGCCAGCAGTTCGCCCGTAGGGGAAAACATTCAGTACTTC.

V usage is TRBV12-3 or TRBV12-4 and J usage is TRBJ1-1; D unresolved. CDR3 size: 11 residues. V was pared by 3 bases and J by 4 bases, with 3 bases between. CDR3 sequence: CASSFVTEAFF. The CDR3, as DNA: TGTGCCAGCAGTTTCGTCACTGAAGCTTTCTTT.

This chain joins TRBV20-1 and TRBJ2-5; TRBD2 agrees at 7 bases. The CDR3 sequence is 16 residues long. The V segment lost 4 bases and the J segment 4 bases; nucleotides outside the gene matches: 15. Germline V gives CDR1 DFQATT, CDR2 SNEGSKA (reference sequence). The CDR3 DNA sequence: TGCAGTGCTATAGTGCTAGCGGAGCACCCAGGAGAGACCCAGTACTTC. Translation: CSAIVLAEHPGETQYF.

The table lists this clonotype with many counts. The chain is built from TRBV3-1 and TRBJ2-3; D might be TRBD2 (5 bases). CDR3 length: 14 amino acids. Trimming cost V 4 bases and J 11 bases, with 19 bases left between them. Germline V CDR1 and CDR2: LGHDT, YNNKEL (reference sequence). In DNA form, the CDR3 reads TGTGCCAGCAGCCCCCAATTACTAGGAGTTGAGCAGTATTTT. Its translation is CASSPQLLGVEQYF.

This clonotype was detected ten times or more. The rearrangement links TRBV2 to TRBJ1-4, with D possibly matching TRBD1 (6 bases). The V end was cut by 11 bases, the J end by 5 bases, with 18 bases between. Germline CDR1 SNHLY, CDR2 FYNNEI. The CDR3 loop spans 14 amino acids. The CDR3, as DNA: TGTGCCCAAAAAGCACAGGGAAGGAATGAAAAACTGTTTTTT. Translating it yields CAQKAQGRNEKLFF.

This clonotype was seen at least ten times. This chain joins TRBV20-1 and TRBJ1-1; D may be TRBD1 (5 bases). This CDR3 is built from 13 residues. Per germline, CDR1 DFQATT and CDR2 SNEGSKA (reference sequence). Trimming removed 6 bases at V and 3 bases at J, with 14 bases between. CDR3 in DNA: TGCAGTGCCAAACGGGGGACTTACACTGAAGCTTTCTTT. The encoded protein is CSAKRGTYTEAFF.

J is TRBJ2-5 and V is TRBV20-1; a weak D match, TRBD2 (5 bases). The germline CDR1 and CDR2 sequences are DFQATT and SNEGSKA (reference sequence). The CDR3 runs to 15 residues. Trimming stripped 1 base from V and 5 bases from J, with 17 bases between. The CDR3, as DNA: TGCAGTGCTAGAGTGGCAGGTCGGGGTGGGGAGACCCAGTACTTC. The encoded protein is CSARVAGRGGETQYF.

This clonotype was seen many times. The rearrangement links TRBV24-1 to TRBJ1-5; a possible D gene is TRBD1 (5 bases). The CDR3 consists of 16 residues. V was trimmed by 2 bases and J by 3 bases, leaving 13 bases between them. The germline V gene encodes CDR1 KGHDR and CDR2 SFDVKD. CDR3 DNA sequence: TGTGCCACCAGTGATTCCCTCGACAGCTTCAATCAGCCCCAGCATTTT. This codes for CATSDSLDSFNQPQHF.

There are many counts of this clonotype. The chain couples TRBV7-8 to TRBJ2-7; 8 nucleotides line up with TRBD2. This CDR3 is built from 17 residues. Germline loops: CDR1 SGHVS, CDR2 FQNEAQ. Trimming cost V 2 bases and J 7 bases; bases outside gene matches: 16. This CDR3 reads CASSLLSAGGILREQYF. DNA for the CDR3: TGTGCCAGCAGCTTATTAAGCGCGGGGGGCATACTACGGGAGCAGTACTTC.

This chain uses TRBV7-9 with TRBJ2-2, with a possible D match to TRBD2 (6 bases). The CDR3 has 15 amino acids. Germline V gives CDR1 SEHNR, CDR2 FQNEAQ (reference sequence). The ends were cut back, 2 bases at V and 5 bases at J, with 12 bases in the middle. The CDR3 sequence is CASSLQEAGTGELFF. The CDR3 region has the DNA TGTGCCAGCAGCTTACAGGAGGCGGGGACCGGGGAGCTGTTTTTT.

The table lists this clonotype with many counts. The rearrangement uses TRBV28 and TRBJ2-2, with D possibly matching TRBD1 (6 bases). Germline-derived CDR1 and CDR2 are MDHEN and SYDVKM. V lost 8 bases and J lost 4, with 20 bases in between. The CDR3 length is 16 residues. This CDR3 reads CASQPQGFSSTGELFF. Here the CDR3 DNA reads TGTGCCAGCCAACCACAGGGTTTCAGTAGCACCGGGGAGCTGTTTTTT.

This clonotype was found many times. The chain joins TRBV11-2 to TRBJ1-1, with D perhaps TRBD1 (6 bases). CDR1 and CDR2 from the germline V gene are SGHAT and FQNNGV. V lost 3 bases and J lost 6, with 11 bases in between. The CDR3 consists of 13 residues. Here the CDR3 reads CASSFDRRAEAFF. Here the CDR3 DNA reads TGTGCCAGCAGCTTCGACAGGAGGGCTGAAGCTTTCTTT.

This clonotype has a count of ten or more. The chain is built from TRBV18 and TRBJ2-2, with TRBD2 as a possible D gene (6 bases). Trimming pared 0 bases from V and 5 bases from J, leaving 13 bases between. From germline, CDR1 is KGHSH and CDR2 LQKENI. The CDR3 covers 16 residues. The CDR3 region is CASSPPVRRVTGELFF. CDR3 in DNA: TGTGCCAGCTCACCACCTGTGAGGAGGGTTACCGGGGAGCTGTTTTTT.

With respect to this clonotype: A much larger clone lies a single base off, so this may be a read error. The rearrangement links TRBV10-3 to TRBJ1-1, with D possibly being TRBD1 (5 bases). The length of the CDR3 is 14 residues. The germline V gene encodes CDR1 ENHRY and CDR2 SYGVKD. The CDR3 reads CAISERQGNTESFF. In DNA form, the CDR3 reads TGTGCCATCAGTGAAAGGCAGGGAAACACTGAATCTTTCTTT.

This clonotype was detected ten times or more. This sequence joins TRBV12-3 or TRBV12-4 and TRBJ2-5; a possible D gene is TRBD1 (5 bases). The CDR3 consists of 15 residues. V gave up 5 bases and J gave up 6 bases, with 19 bases separating them. CDR3 protein: CASSPRTLTQQTQYF. CDR3 nucleotide sequence: TGTGCCAGCAGTCCTAGGACACTCACGCAGCAGACCCAGTACTTC.

This clonotype was seen repeatedly, ten times or more. The chain combines TRBV27 with TRBJ1-5, with a tentative D call TRBD1 (5 bases). Germline loops: CDR1 MNHEY, CDR2 SMNVEV (reference sequence). The CDR3 loop spans 16 amino acids. V lost 5 bases and J 2 bases, leaving 16 bases between the germline ends. CDR3 coding DNA: TGTGCCAGCAGTGCCCTGGGGGGATCAGGCAATCAGCCCCAGCATTTT. This sequence encodes CASSALGGSGNQPQHF.